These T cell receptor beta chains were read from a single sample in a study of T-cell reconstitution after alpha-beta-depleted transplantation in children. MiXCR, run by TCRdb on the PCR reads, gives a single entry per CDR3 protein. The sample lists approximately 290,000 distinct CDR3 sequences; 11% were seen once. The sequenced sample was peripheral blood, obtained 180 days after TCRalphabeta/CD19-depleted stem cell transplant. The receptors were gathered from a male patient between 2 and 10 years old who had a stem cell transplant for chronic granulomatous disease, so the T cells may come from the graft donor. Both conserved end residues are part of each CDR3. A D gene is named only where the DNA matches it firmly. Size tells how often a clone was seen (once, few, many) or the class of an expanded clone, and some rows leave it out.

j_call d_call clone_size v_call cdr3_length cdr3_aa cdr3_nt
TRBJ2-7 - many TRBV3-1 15 CASSPEVAGVSEQYF TGTGCCAGCAGCCCCGAGGTGGCAGGGGTGTCCGAGCAGTACTTC
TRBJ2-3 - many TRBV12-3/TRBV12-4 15 CASSWGAESTDTQYF TGTGCCAGCAGTTGGGGAGCCGAAAGCACAGATACGCAGTATTTT
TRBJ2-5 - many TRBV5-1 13 CASRGDRQETQYF TGCGCCAGCAGGGGGGATCGTCAAGAGACCCAGTACTTC
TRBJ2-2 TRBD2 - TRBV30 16 CAWRLGLAGDTGELFF TGTGCCTGGAGGCTCGGACTAGCGGGGGACACCGGGGAGCTGTTTTTT
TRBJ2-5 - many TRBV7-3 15 CASSTTASPIETQYF TGTGCCAGCAGCACTACCGCTAGTCCCATCGAGACCCAGTACTTC
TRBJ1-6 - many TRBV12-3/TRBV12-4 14 CASSPQVYNSPLHF TGTGCCAGCAGCCCTCAGGTTTATAATTCACCCCTCCACTTT
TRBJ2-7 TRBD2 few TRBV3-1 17 CACTQTPQSGRRNEQYF TGTGCCTGCACCCAAACCCCCCAAAGCGGGAGAAGGAACGAGCAGTACTTC
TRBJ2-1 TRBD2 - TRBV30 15 CAWKKRTSDNNEQFF TGTGCCTGGAAAAAAAGGACTAGCGATAACAATGAGCAGTTCTTC
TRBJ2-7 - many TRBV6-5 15 CASSYSGGASYEQYF TGTGCCAGCAGTTACTCCGGAGGAGCCTCCTACGAGCAGTACTTC
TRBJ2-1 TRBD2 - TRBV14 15 CASSRELAGVAEQFF TGTGCCAGCAGCCGAGAACTAGCGGGAGTGGCTGAGCAGTTCTTC
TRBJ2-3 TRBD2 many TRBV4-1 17 CASSQVRVREATDTQYF TGCGCCAGCAGCCAAGTTCGGGTCCGGGAGGCGACAGATACGCAGTATTTT
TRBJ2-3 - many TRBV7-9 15 CASSPRGANTDTQYF TGTGCCAGCAGCCCCCGTGGAGCGAACACAGATACGCAGTATTTT
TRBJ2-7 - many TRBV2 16 CASSDQRDQISYEQYF TGTGCCAGCAGTGATCAGAGGGACCAAATTTCCTACGAGCAGTACTTC
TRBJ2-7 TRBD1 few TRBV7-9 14 CASSSDRISYEQYF TGTGCCAGCAGTTCGGACAGGATCTCCTACGAGCAGTACTTC
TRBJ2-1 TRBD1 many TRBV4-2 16 CASSQGAGQGGNEQFF TGTGCCAGCAGCCAAGGCGCGGGACAGGGGGGTAATGAGCAGTTCTTC
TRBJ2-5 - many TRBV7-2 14 CASSLACGGETQYF TGTGCCAGCAGCTTAGCGTGTGGGGGAGAGACCCAGTACTTC
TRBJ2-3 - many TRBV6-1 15 CASSRGPGSTDTQYF TGTGCCAGCAGCCGTGGACCGGGTAGCACAGATACGCAGTATTTT
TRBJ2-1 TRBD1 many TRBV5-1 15 CASGLTGTGGNEQFF TGCGCCAGCGGGCTAACCGGGACAGGGGGTAATGAGCAGTTCTTC
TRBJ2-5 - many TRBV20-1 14 CSARLTGIQETQYF TGCAGTGCAAGGTTGACAGGTATCCAAGAGACCCAGTACTTC
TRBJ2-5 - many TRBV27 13 CASRGWREETQYF TGTGCCAGCAGGGGCTGGCGCGAAGAGACCCAGTACTTC
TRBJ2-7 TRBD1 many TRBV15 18 CATSRDHLRDRANYEQYF TGTGCCACCAGCAGAGATCACCTCCGGGACAGGGCGAACTACGAGCAGTACTTC
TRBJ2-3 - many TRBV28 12 CASSFLRDTQYF TGTGCCAGCAGTTTTTTGAGAGATACGCAGTATTTT
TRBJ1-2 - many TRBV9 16 CASSPGLTGTGDGYTF TGTGCCAGCAGCCCCGGACTTACAGGGACGGGCGATGGCTACACCTTC
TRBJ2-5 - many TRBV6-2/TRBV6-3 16 CASRNRTAGNQETQYF TGTGCCAGCAGAAACAGGACGGCGGGGAACCAAGAGACCCAGTACTTC
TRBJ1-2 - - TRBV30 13 CAWSVGGDGGYTF TGTGCCTGGAGTGTTGGCGGGGACGGTGGCTACACCTTC
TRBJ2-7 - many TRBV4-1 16 CASSQVMSGLTNEQYF TGCGCCAGCAGCCAAGTTATGTCAGGGCTAACCAACGAGCAGTACTTC
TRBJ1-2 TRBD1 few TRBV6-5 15 CASRSPGQGGYGYTF TGTGCCAGCAGATCCCCTGGACAGGGTGGCTATGGCTACACCTTC
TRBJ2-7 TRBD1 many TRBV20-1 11 CSAGTDYEQYF TGCAGTGCTGGGACAGACTACGAGCAGTACTTC
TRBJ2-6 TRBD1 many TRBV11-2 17 CASSFRGQGYGANVLTF TGTGCCAGCAGCTTTAGGGGACAGGGTTACGGGGCCAACGTCCTGACTTTC
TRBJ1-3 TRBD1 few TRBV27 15 CASSWTGAAGNTIYF TGTGCCAGCAGCTGGACAGGGGCGGCTGGAAACACCATATATTTT
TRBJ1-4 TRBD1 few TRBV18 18 CASSPRTGGAQLDEKLFF TGTGCCAGCTCACCCCGGACAGGGGGCGCGCAGTTGGATGAAAAACTGTTTTTT
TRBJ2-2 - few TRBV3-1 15 CASSHNRLGGGELFF TGTGCCAGCAGCCACAATCGACTAGGGGGCGGGGAGCTGTTTTTT
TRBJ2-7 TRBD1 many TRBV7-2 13 CASGSRTGAEQYF TGTGCCAGCGGGTCGAGGACAGGGGCCGAGCAGTACTTC
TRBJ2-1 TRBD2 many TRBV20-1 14 CSARASGRYNEQFF TGCAGTGCTAGGGCTAGCGGGCGGTACAATGAGCAGTTCTTC
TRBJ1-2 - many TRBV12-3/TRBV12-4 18 CASSFVGAASRYPGGYTF TGTGCCAGCAGTTTCGTAGGTGCGGCATCGCGGTATCCGGGGGGCTACACCTTC
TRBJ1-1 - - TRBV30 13 CAWSVLRGTEAFF TGTGCCTGGAGTGTACTTAGGGGCACTGAAGCTTTCTTT
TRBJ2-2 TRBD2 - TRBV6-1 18 CASSTNPSGSTAGGELFF TGTGCCAGCAGCACGAACCCTAGCGGGAGTACGGCTGGCGGGGAGCTGTTTTTT